The sequence of this T cell receptor beta chain was determined in a study of T cell responses to AZD1222 COVID-19 vaccine. This clone showed up just a few times. Repertoires were generated with immunoSEQ multiplex PCR, while TCRdb's copy carries only in-frame clones and drops some. The table has 130,000 to 150,000 clones, approximately 90% seen once. The source material was peripheral blood, sampled on day 0 of AZD1222 vaccination. The receptor comes from an adult in good health.

DNA for the CDR3: TGCGCCAGCAGCTTGGCCCCCGCAGGCGTCTACGAGCAGTACTTC. Translation gives CASSLAPAGVYEQYF. The J gene is TRBJ2-7, the V gene TRBV5-1, with D hard to call. Germline CDR1 reads SGHRS; CDR2 reads YFSETQ. The CDR3 is 15 amino acids. The V gene lost 0 bases and the J gene lost 3 bases, with 13 bases spanning the gap.